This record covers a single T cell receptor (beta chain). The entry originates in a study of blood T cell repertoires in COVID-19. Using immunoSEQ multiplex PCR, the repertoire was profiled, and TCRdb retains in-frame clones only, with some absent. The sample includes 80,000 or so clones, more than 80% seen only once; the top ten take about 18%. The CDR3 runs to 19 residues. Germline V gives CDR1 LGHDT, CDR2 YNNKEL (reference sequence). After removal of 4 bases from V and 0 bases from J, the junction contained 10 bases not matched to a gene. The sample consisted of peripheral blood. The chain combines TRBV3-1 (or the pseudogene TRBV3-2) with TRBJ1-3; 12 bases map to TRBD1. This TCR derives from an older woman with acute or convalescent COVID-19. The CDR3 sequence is CASSRGTGGLSYSGNTIYF. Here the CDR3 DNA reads TGTGCCAGCAGCCGCGGGACAGGGGGCCTGTCCTACTCTGGAAACACCATATATTTT.